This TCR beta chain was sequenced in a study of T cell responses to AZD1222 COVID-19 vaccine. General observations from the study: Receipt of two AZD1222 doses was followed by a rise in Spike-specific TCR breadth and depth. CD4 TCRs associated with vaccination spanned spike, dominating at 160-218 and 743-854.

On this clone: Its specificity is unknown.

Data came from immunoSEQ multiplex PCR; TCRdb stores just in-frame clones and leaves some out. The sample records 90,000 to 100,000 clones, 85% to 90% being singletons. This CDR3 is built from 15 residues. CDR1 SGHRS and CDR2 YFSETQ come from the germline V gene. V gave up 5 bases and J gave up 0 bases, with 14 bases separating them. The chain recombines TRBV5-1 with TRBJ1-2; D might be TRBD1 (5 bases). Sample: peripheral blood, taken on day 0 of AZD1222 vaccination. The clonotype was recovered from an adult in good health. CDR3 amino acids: CASRNGTLANYGYTF. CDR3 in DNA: TGCGCCAGCAGAAATGGGACTTTAGCTAACTATGGCTACACCTTC.